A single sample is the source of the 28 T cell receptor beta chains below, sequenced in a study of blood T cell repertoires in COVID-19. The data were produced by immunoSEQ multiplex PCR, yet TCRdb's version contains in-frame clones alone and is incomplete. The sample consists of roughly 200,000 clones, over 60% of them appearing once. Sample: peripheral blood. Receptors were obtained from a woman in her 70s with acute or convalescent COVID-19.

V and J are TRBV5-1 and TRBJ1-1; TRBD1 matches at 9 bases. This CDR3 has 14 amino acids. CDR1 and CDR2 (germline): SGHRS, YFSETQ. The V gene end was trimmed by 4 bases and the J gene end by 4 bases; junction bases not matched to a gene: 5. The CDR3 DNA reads TGCGCCAGCAGCCGACAGGGGGAGAGCACTGAAGCTTTCTTT. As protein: CASSRQGESTEAFF. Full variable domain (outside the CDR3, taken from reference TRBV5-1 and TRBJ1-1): KAGVTQTPRYLIKTRGQQVTLSCSPISGHRSVSWYQQTPGQGLQFLFEYFSETQRNKGNFPGRFSGRQFSNSRSEMNVSTLELGDSALYLCASSRQGESTEAFFGQGTRLTVV.

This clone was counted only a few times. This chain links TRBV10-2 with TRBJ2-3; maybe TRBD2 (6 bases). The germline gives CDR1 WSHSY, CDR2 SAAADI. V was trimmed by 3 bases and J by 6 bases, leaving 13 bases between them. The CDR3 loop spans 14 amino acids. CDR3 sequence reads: CASSEIAAVDTQYF. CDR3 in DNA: TGCGCCAGCAGTGAAATAGCGGCAGTCGATACGCAGTATTTT.

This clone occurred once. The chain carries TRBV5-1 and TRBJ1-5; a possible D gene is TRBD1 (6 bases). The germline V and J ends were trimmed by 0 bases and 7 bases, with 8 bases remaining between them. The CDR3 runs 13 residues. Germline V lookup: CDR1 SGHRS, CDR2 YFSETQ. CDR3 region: CASSLGQEQPQHF. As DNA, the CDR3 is TGCGCCAGCAGCTTGGGACAGGAGCAGCCCCAGCATTTT.

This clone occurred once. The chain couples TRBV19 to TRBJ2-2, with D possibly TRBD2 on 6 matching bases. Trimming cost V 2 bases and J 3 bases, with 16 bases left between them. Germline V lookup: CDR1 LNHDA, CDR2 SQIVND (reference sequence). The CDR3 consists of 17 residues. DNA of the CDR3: TGTGCCAGTAGTATACAGATGGGGACTGGTCACACCGGGGAGCTGTTTTTT. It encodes CASSIQMGTGHTGELFF.

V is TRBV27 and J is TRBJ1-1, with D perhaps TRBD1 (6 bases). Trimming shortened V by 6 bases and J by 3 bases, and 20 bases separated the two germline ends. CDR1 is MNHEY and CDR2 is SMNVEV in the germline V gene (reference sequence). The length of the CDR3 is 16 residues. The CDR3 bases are TGTGCCAGCAGCTTTCACAGGGTAGGGCCGGACACTGAAGCTTTCTTT. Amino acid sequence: CASSFHRVGPDTEAFF.

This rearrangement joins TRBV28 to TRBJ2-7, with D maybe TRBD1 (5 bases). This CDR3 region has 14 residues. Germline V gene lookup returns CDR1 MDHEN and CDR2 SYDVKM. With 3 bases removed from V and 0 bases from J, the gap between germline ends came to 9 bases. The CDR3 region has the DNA TGTGCCAGCAGTTTTGGGGCCGGCTCCTACGAGCAGTACTTC. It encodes CASSFGAGSYEQYF.

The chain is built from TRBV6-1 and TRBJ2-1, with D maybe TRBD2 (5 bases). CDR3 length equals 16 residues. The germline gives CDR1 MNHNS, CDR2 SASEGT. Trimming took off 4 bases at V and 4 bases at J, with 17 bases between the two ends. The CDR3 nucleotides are TGTGCCAGCAGTGGGGCAGCTACGGGGTATTACAATGAGCAGTTCTTC. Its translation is CASSGAATGYYNEQFF.

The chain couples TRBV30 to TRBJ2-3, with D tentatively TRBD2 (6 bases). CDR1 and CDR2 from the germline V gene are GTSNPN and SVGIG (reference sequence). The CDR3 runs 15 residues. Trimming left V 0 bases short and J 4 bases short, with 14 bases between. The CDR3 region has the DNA TGTGCCTGGAGTGTAATGGGGGGAGAGGCAGATACGCAGTATTTT. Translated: CAWSVMGGEADTQYF.

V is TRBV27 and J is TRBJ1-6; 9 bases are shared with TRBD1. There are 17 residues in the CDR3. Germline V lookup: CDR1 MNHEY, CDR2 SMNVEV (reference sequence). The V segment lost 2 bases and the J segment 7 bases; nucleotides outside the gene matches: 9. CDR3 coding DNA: TGTGCCAGCAGTTTAGGACAGGGGATGTTCGTGAATTCACCCCTCCACTTT. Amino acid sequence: CASSLGQGMFVNSPLHF.

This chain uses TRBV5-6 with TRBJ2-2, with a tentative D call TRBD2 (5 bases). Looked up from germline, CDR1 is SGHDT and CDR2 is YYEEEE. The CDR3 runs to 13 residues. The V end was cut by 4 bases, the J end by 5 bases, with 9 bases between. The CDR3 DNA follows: TGTGCCAGCAGCGGGAGAGCGACCGGGGAGCTGTTTTTT. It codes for CASSGRATGELFF. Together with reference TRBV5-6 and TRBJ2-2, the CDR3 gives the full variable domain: DAGVTQSPTHLIKTRGQQVTLRCSPKSGHDTVSWYQQALGQGPQFIFQYYEEEERQRGNFPDRFSGHQFPNYSSELNVNALLLGDSALYLCASSGRATGELFFGEGSRLTVL.

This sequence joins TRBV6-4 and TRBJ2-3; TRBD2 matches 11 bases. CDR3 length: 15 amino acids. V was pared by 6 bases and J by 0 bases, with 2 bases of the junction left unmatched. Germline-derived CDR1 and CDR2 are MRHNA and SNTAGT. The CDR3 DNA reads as TGTGCCAGCAGACGGACTAGCGGGAGCACAGATACGCAGTATTTT. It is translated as CASRRTSGSTDTQYF.

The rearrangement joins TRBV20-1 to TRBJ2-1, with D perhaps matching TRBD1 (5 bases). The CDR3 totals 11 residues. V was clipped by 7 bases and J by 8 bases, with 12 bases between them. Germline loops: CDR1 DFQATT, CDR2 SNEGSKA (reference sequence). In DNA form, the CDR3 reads TGCAGTGTAGGTCTCAGGGATGAGCAGTTCTTC. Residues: CSVGLRDEQFF.

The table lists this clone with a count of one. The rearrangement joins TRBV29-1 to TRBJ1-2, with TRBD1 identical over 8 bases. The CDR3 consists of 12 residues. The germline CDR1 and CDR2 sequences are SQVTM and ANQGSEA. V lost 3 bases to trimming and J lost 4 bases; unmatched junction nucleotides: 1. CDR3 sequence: CSVEGQAYGYTF. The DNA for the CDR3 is TGCAGCGTTGAGGGACAGGCCTATGGCTACACCTTC.

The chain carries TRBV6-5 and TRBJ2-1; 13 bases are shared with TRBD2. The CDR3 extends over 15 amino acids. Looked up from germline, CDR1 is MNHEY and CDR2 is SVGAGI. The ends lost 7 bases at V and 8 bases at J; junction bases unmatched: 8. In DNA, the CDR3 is TGTGCCAGCACCGAGGGACTAGCGGGATTCGATGAGCAGTTCTTC. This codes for CASTEGLAGFDEQFF.

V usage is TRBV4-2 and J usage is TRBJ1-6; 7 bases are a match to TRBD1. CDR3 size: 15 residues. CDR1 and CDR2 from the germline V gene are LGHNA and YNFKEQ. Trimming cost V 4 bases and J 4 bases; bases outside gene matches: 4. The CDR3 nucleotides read TGTGCCAGCAGCCCTAACAGGGGATATAATTCACCCCTCCACTTT. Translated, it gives CASSPNRGYNSPLHF.

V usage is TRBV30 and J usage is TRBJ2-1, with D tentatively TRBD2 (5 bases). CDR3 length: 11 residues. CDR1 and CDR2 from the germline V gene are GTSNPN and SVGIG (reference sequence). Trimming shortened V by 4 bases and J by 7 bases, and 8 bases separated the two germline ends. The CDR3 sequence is CAWMGANEQFF. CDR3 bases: TGTGCCTGGATGGGAGCTAATGAGCAGTTCTTC.

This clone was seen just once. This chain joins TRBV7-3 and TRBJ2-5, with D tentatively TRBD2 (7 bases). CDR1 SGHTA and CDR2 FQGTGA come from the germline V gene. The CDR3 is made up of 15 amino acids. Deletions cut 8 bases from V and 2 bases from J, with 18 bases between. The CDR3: CASFLRGGEQETQYF. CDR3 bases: TGTGCCAGCTTCCTCCGAGGGGGGGAACAAGAGACCCAGTACTTC.

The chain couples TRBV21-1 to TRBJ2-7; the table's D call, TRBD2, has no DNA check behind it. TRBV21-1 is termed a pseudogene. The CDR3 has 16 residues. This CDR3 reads CASSKGLREEPYEQYF. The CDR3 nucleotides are TGTGCCAGCAGCAAGGGATTGCGGGAGGAGCCCTACGAGCAGTACTTC.

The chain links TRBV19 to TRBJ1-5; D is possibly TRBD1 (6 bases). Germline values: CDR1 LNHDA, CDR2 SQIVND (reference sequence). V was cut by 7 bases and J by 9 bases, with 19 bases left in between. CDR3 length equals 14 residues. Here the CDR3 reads CASNLGGAGRPQHF. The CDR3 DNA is TGTGCCAGTAACCTGGGGGGGGCCGGGAGGCCCCAGCATTTT.

The CDR3 DNA reads TGTGCCAGCAGGCCGGGGGGAGGTAGCGGATACGAGCAGTACTTC. Protein sequence: CASRPGGGSGYEQYF. The chain links TRBV2 to TRBJ2-7, with 7 bases matching TRBD2. This CDR3 is 15 amino acids long. The V gene end was trimmed by 6 bases and the J gene end by 4 bases; junction bases not matched to a gene: 12. Germline V gives CDR1 SNHLY, CDR2 FYNNEI.

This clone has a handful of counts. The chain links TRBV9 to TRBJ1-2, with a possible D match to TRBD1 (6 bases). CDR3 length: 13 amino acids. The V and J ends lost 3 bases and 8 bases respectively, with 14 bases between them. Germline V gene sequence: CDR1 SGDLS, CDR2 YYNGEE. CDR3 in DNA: TGTGCCAGCAGCGGTACAGGGTTCTACGGCTACACCTTC. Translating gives CASSGTGFYGYTF.

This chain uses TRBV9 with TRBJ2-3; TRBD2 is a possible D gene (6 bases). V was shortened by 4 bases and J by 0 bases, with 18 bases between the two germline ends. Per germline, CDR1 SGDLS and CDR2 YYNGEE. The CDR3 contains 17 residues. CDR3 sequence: CASSPSGTFASTDTQYF. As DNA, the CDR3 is TGTGCCAGCAGCCCCTCCGGGACTTTCGCTAGCACAGATACGCAGTATTTT.

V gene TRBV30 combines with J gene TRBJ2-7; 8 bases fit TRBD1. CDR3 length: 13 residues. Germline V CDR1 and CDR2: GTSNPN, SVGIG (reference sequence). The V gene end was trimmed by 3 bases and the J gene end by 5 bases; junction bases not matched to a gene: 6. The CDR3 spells CAWSRQGSDEQYF. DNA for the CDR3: TGTGCCTGGAGCCGACAGGGGAGCGACGAGCAGTACTTC.

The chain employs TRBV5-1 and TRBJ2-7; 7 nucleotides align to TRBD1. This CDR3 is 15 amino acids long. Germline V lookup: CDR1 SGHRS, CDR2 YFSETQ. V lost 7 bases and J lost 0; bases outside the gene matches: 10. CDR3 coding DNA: TGCGCCAGCTACTTATCCCCAGGGGGCTCCTACGAGCAGTACTTC. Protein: CASYLSPGGSYEQYF.

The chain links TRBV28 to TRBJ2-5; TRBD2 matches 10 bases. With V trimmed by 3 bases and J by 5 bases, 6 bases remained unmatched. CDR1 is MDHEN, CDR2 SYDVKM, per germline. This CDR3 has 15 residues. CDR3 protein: CASSFSGRAGETQYF. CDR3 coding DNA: TGTGCCAGCAGTTTCAGCGGGAGGGCCGGGGAGACCCAGTACTTC.

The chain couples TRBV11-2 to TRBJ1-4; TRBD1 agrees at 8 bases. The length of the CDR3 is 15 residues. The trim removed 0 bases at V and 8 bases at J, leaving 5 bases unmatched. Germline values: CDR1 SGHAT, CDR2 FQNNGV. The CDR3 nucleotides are TGTGCCAGCAGCTTAGAGGTACAGGGGGGCGAAAAACTGTTTTTT. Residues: CASSLEVQGGEKLFF.

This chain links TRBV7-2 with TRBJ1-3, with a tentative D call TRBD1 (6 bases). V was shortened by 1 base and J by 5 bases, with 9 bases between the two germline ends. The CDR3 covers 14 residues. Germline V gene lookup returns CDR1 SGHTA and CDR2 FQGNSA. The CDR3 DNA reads TGTGCCAGCAGCTTAGATGGGGGCCGAAACACCATATATTTT. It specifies CASSLDGGRNTIYF.

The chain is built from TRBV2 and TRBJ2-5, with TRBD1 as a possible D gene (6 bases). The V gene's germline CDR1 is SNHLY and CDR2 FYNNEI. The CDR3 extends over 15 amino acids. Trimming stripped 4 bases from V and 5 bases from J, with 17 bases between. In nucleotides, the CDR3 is TGTGCCAGCAGTGGAAGTCCGGGACATGTGGAGACCCAGTACTTC. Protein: CASSGSPGHVETQYF.